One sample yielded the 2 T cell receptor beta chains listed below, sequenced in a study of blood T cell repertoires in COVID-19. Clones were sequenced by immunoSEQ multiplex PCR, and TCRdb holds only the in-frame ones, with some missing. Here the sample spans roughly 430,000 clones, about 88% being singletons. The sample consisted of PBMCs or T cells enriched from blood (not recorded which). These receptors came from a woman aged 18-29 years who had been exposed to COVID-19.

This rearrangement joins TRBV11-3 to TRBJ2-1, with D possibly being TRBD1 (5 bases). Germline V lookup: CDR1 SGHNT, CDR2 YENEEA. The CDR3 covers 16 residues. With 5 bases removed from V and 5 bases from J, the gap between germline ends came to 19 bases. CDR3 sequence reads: CASSPARRGSHNEQFF. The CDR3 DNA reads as TGTGCCAGCAGCCCGGCGCGTAGGGGATCTCACAATGAGCAGTTCTTC.

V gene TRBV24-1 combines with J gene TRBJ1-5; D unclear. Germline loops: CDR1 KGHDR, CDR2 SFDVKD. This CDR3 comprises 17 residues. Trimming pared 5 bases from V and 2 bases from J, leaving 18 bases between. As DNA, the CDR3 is TGTGCCACCAGTGCCCGCGCGGGCGGGTTGGGCAATCAGCCCCAGCATTTT. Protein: CATSARAGGLGNQPQHF.